This TCR beta chain was documented in a study of identical twins. Germline CDR1 reads MNHEY; CDR2 reads SVGEGT. Trimming shortened V by 4 bases and J by 0 bases, and 16 bases separated the two germline ends. The CDR3 is made up of 16 amino acids. TCRdb reprocessed the 5' RACE reads via MiXCR and lists one record per CDR3 protein. This table holds about 570,000 distinct CDR3 sequences, 9.6% found once. These data were also filed under a second study, of yellow fever vaccine responses in identical twins. As reported in that work: On the reported evidence, twins' vaccine T cell responses seemed partly convergent and partly personalized.

The chain employs TRBV6-2 or TRBV6-3 and TRBJ2-7; D is possibly TRBD1 (6 bases). The clonotype comes from a woman between 18 and 29 years old in good health. Sequencing input: PBMCs. The CDR3 region has the DNA TGTGCCAGCAGTTCCATGGTCCGGGACAACTCCTACGAGCAGTACTTC. Its translation is CASSSMVRDNSYEQYF.